One TCR beta chain is described in this entry. What it binds is unknown. The assay was immunoSEQ multiplex PCR, and TCRdb's table has in-frame clones only and misses some. The sample contains 100,000 or so clones, around 91% of which appear only once. The data were taken from a study of graft-versus-host responses after intestinal transplantation. Across the whole study: Transplant recipients had multivisceral, liver-intestinal, or isolated intestinal grafts. Induction with anti-thymocyte globulin, then tacrolimus and steroids for roughly three years, was given to all recipients.

V lost 5 bases and J lost 2; bases outside the gene matches: 11. CDR1 and CDR2 (germline): SEHNR, FQNEAQ (reference sequence). This CDR3 has 17 residues. Overall study findings and caveats: The highest levels of circulating GvH clones went along with early declines in HvG clones after transplant. Among recipient marrow samples, GvH clones were found; some appeared first in ileum or blood.

The material was unstimulated CD4+ T cells sorted from spleen or lymph node cells, obtained before transplant. V and J are TRBV7-9 and TRBJ1-3; 8 bases line up with TRBD1. The receptor was isolated from a human donor who was the organ donor for an intestinal transplant. The CDR3 spells CASSRTRGRKAGNTIYF. CDR3 coding DNA: TGTGCCAGCAGCCGAACCAGGGGGCGGAAAGCTGGAAACACCATATATTTT. Filled out from reference TRBV7-9 and TRBJ1-3, the complete variable domain reads DTGVSQNPRHKITKRGQNVTFRCDPISEHNRLYWYRQTLGQGPEFLTYFQNEAQLEKSRLLSDRFSAERPKGSFSTLEIQRTEQGDSAMYLCASSRTRGRKAGNTIYFGEGSWLTVV.